This TCR beta chain was sequenced for a study of T cell responses to AZD1222 COVID-19 vaccine (dated by TCRdb to about 2021). General notes on the study: TCR sequencing was performed for 230 to 250 trial participants, of whom 200 to 220 were given two doses of AZD1222 and around 26 were given two doses of MenACWY control vaccine. Trial participants were enrolled into age subgroups of 18-55, 56-69 and 70-plus years, which contained about 150, 27 and 61 TCR-sequenced participants, respectively.

The CDR3 regions of human TCRbeta chains were analyzed by immunosequencing. On the study's bioinformatics: Repertoire TCRs were checked for matches against a reference library of SARS-CoV-2-specific TCRs that had been generated using the MIRA antigen-specificity platform. Breadth was defined as the fraction of unique TCRs that were SARS-CoV-2-associated, and depth was defined as the fraction of total T cells that were SARS-CoV-2-associated. Using the MIRA data, each spike-specific TCR was assigned both to the spike region to which the TCR was reactive and to a CD4 or CD8 class. Log10-transformed breadth and depth values were compared by one-way ANOVA with Sidak's multiple comparisons tests. What TCRdb holds here is the immuneACCESS table cut down to in-frame rearrangements. Part of the clones is not present; checked against another copy, under half of the missing clones reflect an unresolved V gene, and the others are unexplained. V and J calls and clone size are given by that table; D and trimming were obtained from the DNA. For this sample there are around 130,000 clones; over 75% appear just once. The ten largest clonotypes hold about 17% of the sample.

Here V drops 6 bases and J drops 7 bases, and the junction holds 21 bases not matched to any gene. The cysteine opens and the phenylalanine closes a CDR3 of 17 amino acids. Solely the CDR3 DNA is kept, with 51 bases framed from the first base. CDR1 and CDR2, per the germline V gene, are KGHSH and LQKENI. Sample time point, as interpreted from the label and publication: baseline before first vaccination. The sample's treatment or condition label is to be understood as: meningococcal conjugate vaccine given as trial control. Samples from vaccinated people were obtained from the UK trials COV001 and COV002, which included a single-blind randomized controlled phase 2/3 trial of AZD1222 (ChAdOx1 nCoV-19) in healthy adults. For TCRbeta chain sequencing, PBMC samples were collected from trial participants at day 0 and at day 28 after the second dose. A remark on this clone: The target of this receptor is not known. No base quality information exists; no much larger clone differs at one position.

Summary of the overall study and its limitations: The 56-69-year group was small, and its depth increase did not reach significance, likely because of low power. Participants were mostly white British and included more females than males, and it was suggested by the authors that clonal diversity may have been underestimated. Because no day 14 peak-response samples were available, the repertoires could be characterized only after the peak T cell response. Vaccine-associated CD4 TCRs spanned the whole spike protein, with dominant responses in regions 160-218 and 743-854. Only six AZD1222 recipients were SARS-CoV-2 seropositive at baseline, limiting conclusions about previously exposed vaccinees. Nearly half of unique spike-specific TCRs reportedly recognized epitopes outside regions mutated in the B.1.351 and B.1.1.7 variants. After two AZD1222 doses, both the breadth and the depth of spike-specific TCRs were significantly higher than at day 0 and than in MenACWY recipients.

The sequence joins TRBV18 to TRBJ2-7, and TRBD1 matches 7 of the central bases. The clonotype comes from an adult in good health. The sample in question was peripheral blood, obtained on day 0 of MenACWY control vaccination. The bases are TGTGCCAGCTCCCCCTTGCCCCTCTCTATTACAGGGGATGAGCAGTACTTC. The translation is CASSPLPLSITGDEQYF.